The 8 T cell receptor beta chains in this list originate from one sample, sequenced in a study of shared clonotypes between healthy human individuals. Profiled with immunoSEQ multiplex PCR; TCRdb holds only in-frame clones, not every one. The table lists approximately 1,500,000 clones, approximately 98% of them singletons. The sample was naive CD4+ T cells sorted from blood. Documented subset: CD45RA+ positively selected. The source of these receptors is a young man in good health.

The chain is built from TRBV10-3 and TRBJ1-1; D not certain. CDR1 ENHRY and CDR2 SYGVKD come from the germline V gene. V was pared by 7 bases and J by 6 bases, with 15 bases between. CDR3 size: 13 residues. The CDR3 nucleotides are TGTGCCATCAAAAGGGAGCTAACCGCTGAAGCTTTCTTT. Translation: CAIKRELTAEAFF.

The chain joins TRBV5-4 to TRBJ2-1; D uncertain. Germline V gives CDR1 SGHNT, CDR2 YYREEE (reference sequence). Trimming cost V 3 bases and J 0 bases, with 10 bases left between them. The CDR3 loop spans 15 amino acids. For the CDR3, the DNA is TGTGCCAGCAGCTCGACTGCCAGCTCCTACAATGAGCAGTTCTTC. Translated: CASSSTASSYNEQFF.

The V gene is TRBV18, the J gene TRBJ2-4; D possibly corresponds to TRBD1 (6 bases). Between the trimmed V and J ends, which lost 2 bases and 8 bases, there was a span of 16 bases. The CDR3 runs 15 residues. The germline CDR1 and CDR2 sequences are KGHSH and LQKENI. CDR3 DNA sequence: TGTGCCAGCTCACCAACGAAAGGGGGATGGGACATTCAGTACTTC. Its protein product is CASSPTKGGWDIQYF.

This clone was detected a few times. The sample contains more than one DNA sequence encoding this CDR3. The chain recombines TRBV5-1 with TRBJ2-5, with D possibly called TRBD1 or TRBD2 (5 bases each). Germline-derived CDR1 and CDR2 are SGHRS and YFSETQ. This CDR3 has 13 amino acids. Trimming left V 0 bases short and J 4 bases short, with 7 bases between. Here the CDR3 DNA reads TGCGCCAGCAGCTTGGGAGGGGCAGAGACCCAGTACTTC. Its protein is CASSLGGAETQYF. Full variable domain (missing parts from reference TRBV5-1 and TRBJ2-5): KAGVTQTPRYLIKTRGQQVTLSCSPISGHRSVSWYQQTPGQGLQFLFEYFSETQRNKGNFPGRFSGRQFSNSRSEMNVSTLELGDSALYLCASSLGGAETQYFGPGTRLLVL.

The rearrangement links TRBV7-2 to TRBJ2-7, with 7 bases identical to TRBD2. The V and J ends lost 5 bases and 1 base, in that order; junction bases with no gene match: 8. CDR1 is SGHTA, CDR2 FQGNSA, per germline. The CDR3 is made up of 15 amino acids. CDR3 region: CASSLGTTISYEQYF. Written as DNA, the CDR3 is TGTGCCAGCAGCCTAGGGACTACTATATCCTACGAGCAGTACTTC.

This clone has a single count. The chain is built from TRBV28 and TRBJ2-7; TRBD2 aligns across 8 bases. Trimming removed 6 bases from V and 6 bases from J; junction bases left unmatched: 7. The CDR3 has 13 residues. Per the germline V gene, CDR1 is MDHEN and CDR2 is SYDVKM. In DNA, the CDR3 is TGTGCCAGCAGACTCGGGCTAGCGGGCGAGCAGTACTTC. It encodes CASRLGLAGEQYF. The full variable domain, rest sourced from reference TRBV28 and TRBJ2-7, is DVKVTQSSRYLVKRTGEKVFLECVQDMDHENMFWYRQDPGLGLRLIYFSYDVKMKEKGDIPEGYSVSREKKERFSLILESASTNQTSMYLCASRLGLAGEQYFGPGTRLTVT.

This chain joins TRBV25-1 and TRBJ2-1, with TRBD2 matching 11 bases. The germline CDR1 and CDR2 sequences are MGHDK and SYGVNS. The trim removed 4 bases at V and 7 bases at J, leaving 6 bases unmatched. CDR3 length equals 15 residues. CDR3 loop: CASSATSGSGNEQFF. DNA for the CDR3: TGTGCCAGCAGTGCCACTAGCGGGAGTGGGAATGAGCAGTTCTTC.

Concerning this clone: The same CDR3 arises from other DNA sequences in this sample as well. The V and J genes are TRBV5-1 and TRBJ1-4, with unresolved D. Germline CDR1 SGHRS, CDR2 YFSETQ. Trimming took off 4 bases at V and 4 bases at J, with 8 bases between the two ends. The CDR3 consists of 13 residues. CDR3 sequence reads: CASSPGVNEKLFF. CDR3 nucleotides: TGCGCCAGCAGCCCCGGCGTTAATGAAAAACTGTTTTTT.